This TCR beta chain is from a study of cytomegalovirus exposure and HLA in healthy donors. The CDR3 covers 17 residues. Losses at the gene ends were 2 bases for V and 0 bases for J; bases not matched to a gene: 1. Germline CDR1 reads SGHAT; CDR2 reads FQNNGV. This clone was picked up a small number of times. Its antigen is currently unknown. Study outcomes and limitations: A few of the chains that were CMV-associated were confirmed in vitro to be specific for CMV antigens. The number of N-insertions in an Asian-associated ancestry cluster was reportedly below the approximately 700-donor mean in a later analysis. The authors later found most CMV-associated TCR beta chains appeared HLA-restricted. Across HLA loci, a later analysis found differing TCR association rates, with DRB1 most and HLA-C fewest.

Primers for the PCR totalled 60 Vbeta and 13 Jbeta. Clones were sequenced by immunoSEQ multiplex PCR, and TCRdb holds only the in-frame ones, with some missing. The data hold around 120,000 clones, with around three quarters observed a single time. The sequence was collected from a woman aged 60-75 years in good health and CMV-seropositive. The chain has TRBV11-2 and TRBJ2-3; 14 bases fit TRBD2. Sequenced input: PBMCs. This CDR3 is CASSLRTSGGSTDTQYF. DNA for the CDR3: TGTGCCAGCAGCTTACGGACTAGCGGGGGGAGCACAGATACGCAGTATTTT.